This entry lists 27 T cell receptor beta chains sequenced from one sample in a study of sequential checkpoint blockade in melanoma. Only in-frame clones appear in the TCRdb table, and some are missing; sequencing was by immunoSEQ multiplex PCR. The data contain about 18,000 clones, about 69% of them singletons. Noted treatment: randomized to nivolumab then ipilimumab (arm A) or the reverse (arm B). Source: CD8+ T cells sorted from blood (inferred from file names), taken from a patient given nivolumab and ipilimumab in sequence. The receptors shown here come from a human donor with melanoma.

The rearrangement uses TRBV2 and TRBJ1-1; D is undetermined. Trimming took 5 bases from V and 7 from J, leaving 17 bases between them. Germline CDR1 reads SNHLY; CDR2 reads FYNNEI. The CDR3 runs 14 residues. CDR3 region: CASSPRSGKSEAFF. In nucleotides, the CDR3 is TGTGCCAGCAGTCCGCGGTCGGGGAAAAGTGAAGCTTTCTTT.

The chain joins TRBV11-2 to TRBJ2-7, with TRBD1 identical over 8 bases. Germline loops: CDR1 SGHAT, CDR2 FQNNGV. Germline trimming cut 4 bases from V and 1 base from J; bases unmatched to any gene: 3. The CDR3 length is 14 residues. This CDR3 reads CASSSRTGSYEQYF. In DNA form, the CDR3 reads TGTGCCAGCAGCTCCCGGACAGGGTCCTACGAGCAGTACTTC.

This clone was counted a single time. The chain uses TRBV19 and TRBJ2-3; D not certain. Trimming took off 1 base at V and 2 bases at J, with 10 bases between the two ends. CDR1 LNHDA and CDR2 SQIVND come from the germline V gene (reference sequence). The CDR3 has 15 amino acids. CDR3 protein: CASSIVRQVTDTQYF. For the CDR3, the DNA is TGTGCCAGTAGTATAGTTAGGCAGGTCACAGATACGCAGTATTTT.

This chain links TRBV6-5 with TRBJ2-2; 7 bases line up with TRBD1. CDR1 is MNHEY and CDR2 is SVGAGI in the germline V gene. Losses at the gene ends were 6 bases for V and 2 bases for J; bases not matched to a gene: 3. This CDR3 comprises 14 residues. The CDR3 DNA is TGTGCCAGCAGCCGGGACAGAAACACCGGGGAGCTGTTTTTT. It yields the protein CASSRDRNTGELFF.

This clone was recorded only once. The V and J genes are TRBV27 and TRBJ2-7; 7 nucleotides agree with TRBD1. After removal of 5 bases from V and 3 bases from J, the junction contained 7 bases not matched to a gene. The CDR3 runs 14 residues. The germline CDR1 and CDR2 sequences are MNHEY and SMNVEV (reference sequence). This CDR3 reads CASSPYRGDYEQYF. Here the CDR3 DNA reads TGTGCCAGCAGTCCCTACAGGGGAGACTACGAGCAGTACTTC.

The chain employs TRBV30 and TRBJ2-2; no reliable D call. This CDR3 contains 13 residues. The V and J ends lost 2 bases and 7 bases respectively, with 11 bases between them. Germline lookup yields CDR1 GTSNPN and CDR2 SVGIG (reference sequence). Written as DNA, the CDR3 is TGTGCCTGGAGTTCGGGTTTCAACGGGGAGCTGTTTTTT. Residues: CAWSSGFNGELFF.

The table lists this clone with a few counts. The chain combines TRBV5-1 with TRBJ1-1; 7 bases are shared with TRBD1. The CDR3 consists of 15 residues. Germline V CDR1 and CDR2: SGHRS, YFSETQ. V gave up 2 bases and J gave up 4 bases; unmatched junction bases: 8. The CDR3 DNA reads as TGCGCCAGCAGCTTCGGCAGGGGGTTCAGCACTGAAGCTTTCTTT. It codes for CASSFGRGFSTEAFF.

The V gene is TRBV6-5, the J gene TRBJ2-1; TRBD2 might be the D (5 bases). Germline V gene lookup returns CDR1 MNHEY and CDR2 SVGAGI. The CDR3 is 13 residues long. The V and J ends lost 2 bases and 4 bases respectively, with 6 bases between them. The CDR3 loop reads CASSYGEYNEQFF. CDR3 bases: TGTGCCAGCAGTTACGGGGAGTACAATGAGCAGTTCTTC.

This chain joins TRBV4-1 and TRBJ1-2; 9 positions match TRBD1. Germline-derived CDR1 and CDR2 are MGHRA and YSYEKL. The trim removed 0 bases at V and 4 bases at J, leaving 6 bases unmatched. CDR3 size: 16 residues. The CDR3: CASSQESGTGLYGYTF. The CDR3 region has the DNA TGCGCCAGCAGCCAAGAATCCGGGACAGGGCTCTATGGCTACACCTTC.

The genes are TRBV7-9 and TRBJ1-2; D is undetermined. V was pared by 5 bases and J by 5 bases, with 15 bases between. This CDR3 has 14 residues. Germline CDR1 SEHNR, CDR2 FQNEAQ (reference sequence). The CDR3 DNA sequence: TGTGCCAGCAGCCCCGCCTCGGCGAGGTATGGCTACACCTTC. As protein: CASSPASARYGYTF.

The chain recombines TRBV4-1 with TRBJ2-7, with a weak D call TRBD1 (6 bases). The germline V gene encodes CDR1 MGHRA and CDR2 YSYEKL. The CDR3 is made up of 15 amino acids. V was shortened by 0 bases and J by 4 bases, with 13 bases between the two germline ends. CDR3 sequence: CASSQDRGQGYEQYF. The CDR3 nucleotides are TGCGCCAGCAGCCAAGATCGTGGGCAGGGGTACGAGCAGTACTTC.

The CDR3 DNA follows: TGTGCCAGTACCCTAGGGAGCACTGAAGCTTTCTTT. Encoded protein: CASTLGSTEAFF. This rearrangement joins TRBV19 to TRBJ1-1, with D unresolved. The CDR3 has 12 residues. Per the germline V gene, CDR1 is LNHDA and CDR2 is SQIVND (reference sequence). Between the trimmed V and J ends, which lost 7 bases and 4 bases, there was a span of 10 bases.

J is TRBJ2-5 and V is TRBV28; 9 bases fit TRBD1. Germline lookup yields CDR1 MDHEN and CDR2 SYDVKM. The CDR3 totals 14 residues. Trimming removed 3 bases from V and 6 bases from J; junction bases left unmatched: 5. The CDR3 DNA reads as TGTGCCAGCAGTTTTAACAGGGGGCGGAAGACCCAGTACTTC. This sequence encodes CASSFNRGRKTQYF.

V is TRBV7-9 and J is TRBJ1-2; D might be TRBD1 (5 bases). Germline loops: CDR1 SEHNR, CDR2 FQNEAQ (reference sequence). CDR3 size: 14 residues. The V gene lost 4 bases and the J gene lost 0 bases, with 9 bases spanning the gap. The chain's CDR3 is CASSSTETNYGYTF. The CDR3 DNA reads TGTGCCAGCAGCTCGACAGAAACTAACTATGGCTACACCTTC.

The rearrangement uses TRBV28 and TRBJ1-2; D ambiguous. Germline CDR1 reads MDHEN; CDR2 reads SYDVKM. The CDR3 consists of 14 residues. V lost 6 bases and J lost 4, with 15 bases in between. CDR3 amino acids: CASSSLAVLYGYTF. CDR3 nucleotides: TGTGCCAGCAGCTCCTTGGCGGTTCTCTATGGCTACACCTTC.

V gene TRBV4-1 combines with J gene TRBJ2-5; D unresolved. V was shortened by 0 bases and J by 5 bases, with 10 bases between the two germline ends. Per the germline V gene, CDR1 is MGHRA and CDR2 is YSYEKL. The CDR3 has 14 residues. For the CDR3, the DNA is TGCGCCAGCAGCCAAGATCGCAAGGAGGAGACCCAGTACTTC. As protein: CASSQDRKEETQYF.

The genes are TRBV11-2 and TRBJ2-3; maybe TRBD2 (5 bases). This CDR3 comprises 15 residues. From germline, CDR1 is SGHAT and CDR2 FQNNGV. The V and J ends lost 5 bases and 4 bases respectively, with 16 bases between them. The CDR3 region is CASSQRGLQADTQYF. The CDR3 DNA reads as TGTGCCAGCAGCCAACGAGGGTTGCAGGCAGATACGCAGTATTTT.

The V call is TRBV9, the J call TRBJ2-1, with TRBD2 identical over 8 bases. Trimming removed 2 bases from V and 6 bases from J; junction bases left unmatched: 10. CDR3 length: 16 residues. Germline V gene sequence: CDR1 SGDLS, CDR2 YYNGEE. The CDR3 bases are TGTGCCAGCAGCGTCGTGAACGGGGGGGCCCGCAATGAGCAGTTCTTC. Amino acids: CASSVVNGGARNEQFF.

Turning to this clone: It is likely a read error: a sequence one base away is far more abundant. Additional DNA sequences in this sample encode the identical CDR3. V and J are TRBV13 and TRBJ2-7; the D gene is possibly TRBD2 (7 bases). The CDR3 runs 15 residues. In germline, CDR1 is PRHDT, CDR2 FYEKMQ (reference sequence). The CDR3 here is CASSGAGAFYYEQYF. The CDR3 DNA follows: TGTGCCAGCAGTGGTGCGGGGGCCTTCTACTACGAGCAATACTTC.

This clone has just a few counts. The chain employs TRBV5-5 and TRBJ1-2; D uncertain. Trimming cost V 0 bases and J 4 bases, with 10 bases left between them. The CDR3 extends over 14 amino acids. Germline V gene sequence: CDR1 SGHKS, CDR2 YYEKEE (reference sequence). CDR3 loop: CASSLEDRGYGYTF. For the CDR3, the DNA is TGTGCCAGCAGCTTGGAGGACCGGGGCTATGGCTACACCTTC.

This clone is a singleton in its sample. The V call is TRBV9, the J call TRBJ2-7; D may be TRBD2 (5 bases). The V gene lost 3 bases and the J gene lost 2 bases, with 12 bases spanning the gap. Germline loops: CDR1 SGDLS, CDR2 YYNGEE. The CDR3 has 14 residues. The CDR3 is CASSAGGDPYEQYF. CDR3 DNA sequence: TGTGCCAGCAGCGCTGGAGGAGATCCCTACGAGCAGTACTTC.

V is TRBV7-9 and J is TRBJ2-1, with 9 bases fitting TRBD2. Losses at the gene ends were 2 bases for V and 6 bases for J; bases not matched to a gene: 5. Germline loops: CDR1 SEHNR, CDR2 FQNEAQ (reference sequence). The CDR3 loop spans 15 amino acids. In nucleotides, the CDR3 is TGTGCCAGCAGCTTAAGTAGCGGGAGACCCAATGAGCAGTTCTTC. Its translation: CASSLSSGRPNEQFF. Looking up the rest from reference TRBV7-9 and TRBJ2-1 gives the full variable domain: DTGVSQNPRHKITKRGQNVTFRCDPISEHNRLYWYRQTLGQGPEFLTYFQNEAQLEKSRLLSDRFSAERPKGSFSTLEIQRTEQGDSAMYLCASSLSSGRPNEQFFGPGTRLTVL.

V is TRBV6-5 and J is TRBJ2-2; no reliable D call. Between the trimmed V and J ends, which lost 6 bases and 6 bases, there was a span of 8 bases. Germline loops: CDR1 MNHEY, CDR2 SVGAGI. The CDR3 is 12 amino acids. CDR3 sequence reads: CASSVEAGELFF. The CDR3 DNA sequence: TGTGCCAGCAGCGTTGAGGCCGGGGAGCTGTTTTTT.

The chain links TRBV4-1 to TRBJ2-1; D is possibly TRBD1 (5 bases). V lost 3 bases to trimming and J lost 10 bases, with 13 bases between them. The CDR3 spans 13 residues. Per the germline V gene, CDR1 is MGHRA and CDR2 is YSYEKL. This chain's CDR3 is CASSQDTSAEQFF. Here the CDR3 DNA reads TGCGCCAGCAGCCAGGACACTTCTGCGGAGCAGTTCTTC.

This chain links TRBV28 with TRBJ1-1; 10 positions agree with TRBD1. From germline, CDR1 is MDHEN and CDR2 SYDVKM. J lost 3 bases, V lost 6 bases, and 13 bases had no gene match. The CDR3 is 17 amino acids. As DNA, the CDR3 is TGTGCCAGCAGCTCGAACCGTGACAGGGGGCGATACACTGAAGCTTTCTTT. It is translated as CASSSNRDRGRYTEAFF.

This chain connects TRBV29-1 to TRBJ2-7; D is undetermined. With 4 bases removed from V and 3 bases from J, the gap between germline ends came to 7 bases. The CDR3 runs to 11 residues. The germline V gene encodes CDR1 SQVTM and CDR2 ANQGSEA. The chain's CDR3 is CSVGSVYEQYF. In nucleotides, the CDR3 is TGCAGCGTTGGTTCTGTCTACGAGCAGTACTTC.

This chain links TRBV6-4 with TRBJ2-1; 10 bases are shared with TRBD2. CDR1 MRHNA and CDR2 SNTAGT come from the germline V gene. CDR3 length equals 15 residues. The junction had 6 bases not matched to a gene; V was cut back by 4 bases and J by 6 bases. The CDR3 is CASSVSGTSANEQFF. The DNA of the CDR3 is TGTGCCAGCAGTGTTTCCGGGACTAGCGCCAATGAGCAGTTCTTC.